This entry features one T cell receptor (beta chain) sequence. Its target is not known. Autoimmune disease history or systemic immunosuppression led to patients being barred. Sampling of blood occurred at baseline, cycle 4 day 1, and cycle 7 day 1. This entry belongs to a study of OX40 agonist ivuxolimab in advanced cancers. About the research overall: Ivuxolimab, which is an agonistic anti-OX40 (CD134) antibody, was administered to the patients.

The data were produced by immunoSEQ multiplex PCR, yet TCRdb's version contains in-frame clones alone and is incomplete. The table lists 50,000 to 75,000 clones, about 79% of them singletons. Study-level results: Clonal expansion from baseline to week 6 occurred in both CD4+ and CD8+ T cells.

The receptor's source is an adult with an advanced solid tumor such as melanoma, head and neck, liver or kidney cancer. The sequencing here drew on CD4+ or CD8+ T cells sorted from blood, taken in a trial of the OX40 agonist ivuxolimab.

The CDR3 sequence: CASSVGTSGSWETQYF. The DNA of the CDR3 is TGTGCCAGCAGCGTCGGGACTAGCGGGAGTTGGGAGACCCAGTACTTC. The genes are TRBV11-3 and TRBJ2-5; 14 bases align to TRBD2. This CDR3 is 16 amino acids long. Germline values: CDR1 SGHNT, CDR2 YENEEA. Unmatched junction bases numbered 7, after V lost 5 bases and J lost 5 bases.